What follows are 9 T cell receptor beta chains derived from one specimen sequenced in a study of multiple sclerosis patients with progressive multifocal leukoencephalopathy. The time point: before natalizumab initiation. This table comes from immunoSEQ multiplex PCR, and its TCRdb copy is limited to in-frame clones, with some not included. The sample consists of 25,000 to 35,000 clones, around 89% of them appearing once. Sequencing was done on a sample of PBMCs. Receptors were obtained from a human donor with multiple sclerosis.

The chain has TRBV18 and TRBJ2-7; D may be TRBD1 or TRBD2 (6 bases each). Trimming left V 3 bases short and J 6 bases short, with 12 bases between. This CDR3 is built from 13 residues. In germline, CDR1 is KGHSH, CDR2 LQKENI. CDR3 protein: CASSPRGGGEQYF. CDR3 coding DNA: TGTGCCAGCTCACCTAGAGGGGGAGGCGAGCAGTACTTC.

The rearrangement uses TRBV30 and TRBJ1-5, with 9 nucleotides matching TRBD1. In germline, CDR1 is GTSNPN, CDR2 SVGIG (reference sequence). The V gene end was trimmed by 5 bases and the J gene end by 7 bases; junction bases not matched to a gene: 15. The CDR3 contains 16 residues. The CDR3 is CAWPAGDREDGQPQHF. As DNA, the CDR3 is TGTGCCTGGCCTGCGGGGGACAGGGAAGATGGGCAGCCCCAGCATTTT.

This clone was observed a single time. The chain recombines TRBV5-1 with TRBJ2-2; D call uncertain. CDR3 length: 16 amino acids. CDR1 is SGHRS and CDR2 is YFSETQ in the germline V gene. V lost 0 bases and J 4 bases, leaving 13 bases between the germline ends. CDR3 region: CASSLESWPATGELFF. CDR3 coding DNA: TGCGCCAGCAGCTTGGAGTCATGGCCAGCCACCGGGGAGCTGTTTTTT.

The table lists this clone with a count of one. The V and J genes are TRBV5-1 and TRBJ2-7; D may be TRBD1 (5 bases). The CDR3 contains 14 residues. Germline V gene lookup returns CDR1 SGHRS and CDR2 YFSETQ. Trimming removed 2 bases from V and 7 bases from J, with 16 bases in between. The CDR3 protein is CASSLRGFNREQYF. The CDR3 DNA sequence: TGCGCCAGCAGCTTAAGGGGATTTAATCGGGAGCAGTACTTC.

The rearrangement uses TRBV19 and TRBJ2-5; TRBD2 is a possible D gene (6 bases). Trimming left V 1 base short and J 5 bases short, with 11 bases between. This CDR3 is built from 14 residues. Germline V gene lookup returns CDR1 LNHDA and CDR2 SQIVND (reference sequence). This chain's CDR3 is CASSIVEGQETQYF. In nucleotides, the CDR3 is TGTGCCAGTAGTATAGTGGAGGGGCAGGAGACCCAGTACTTC.

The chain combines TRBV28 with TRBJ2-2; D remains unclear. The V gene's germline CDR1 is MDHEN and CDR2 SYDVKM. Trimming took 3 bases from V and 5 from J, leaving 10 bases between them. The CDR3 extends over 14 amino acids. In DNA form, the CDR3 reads TGTGCCAGCAGTTTCGACACGTGGACCGGGGAGCTGTTTTTT. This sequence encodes CASSFDTWTGELFF.

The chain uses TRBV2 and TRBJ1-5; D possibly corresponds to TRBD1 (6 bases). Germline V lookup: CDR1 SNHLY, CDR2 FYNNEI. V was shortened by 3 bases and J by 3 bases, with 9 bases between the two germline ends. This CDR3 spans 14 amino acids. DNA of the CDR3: TGTGCCAGCAGTGAGGGGGCCTCCAATCAGCCCCAGCATTTT. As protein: CASSEGASNQPQHF. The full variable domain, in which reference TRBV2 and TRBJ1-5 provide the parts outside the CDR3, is EPEVTQTPSHQVTQMGQEVILRCVPISNHLYFYWYRQILGQKVEFLVSFYNNEISEKSEIFDDQFSVERPDGSNFTLKIRSTKLEDSAMYFCASSEGASNQPQHFGDGTRLSIL.

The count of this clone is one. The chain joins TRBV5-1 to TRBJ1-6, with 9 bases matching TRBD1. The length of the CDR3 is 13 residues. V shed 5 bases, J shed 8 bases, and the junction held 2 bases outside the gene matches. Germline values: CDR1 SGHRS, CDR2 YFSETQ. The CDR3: CASRQGADSPLHF. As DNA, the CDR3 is TGCGCCAGCAGACAGGGGGCGGATTCACCCCTCCACTTT.

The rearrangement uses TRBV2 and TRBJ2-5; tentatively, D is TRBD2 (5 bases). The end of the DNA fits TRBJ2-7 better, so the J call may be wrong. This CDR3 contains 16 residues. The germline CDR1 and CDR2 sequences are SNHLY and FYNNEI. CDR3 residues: CASSGRWGANTYEQYF. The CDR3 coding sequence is TGTGCCAGCAGTGGAAGGTGGGGAGCAAACACCTACGAGCAGTACTTC.